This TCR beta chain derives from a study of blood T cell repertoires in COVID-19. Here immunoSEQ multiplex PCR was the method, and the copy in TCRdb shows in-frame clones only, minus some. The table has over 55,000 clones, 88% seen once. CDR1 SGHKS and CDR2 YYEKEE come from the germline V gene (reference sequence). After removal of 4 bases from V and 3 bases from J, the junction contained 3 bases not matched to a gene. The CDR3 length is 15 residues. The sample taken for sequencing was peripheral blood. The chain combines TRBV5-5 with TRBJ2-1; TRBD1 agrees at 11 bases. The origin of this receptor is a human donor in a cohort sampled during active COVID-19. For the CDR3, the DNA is TGTGCCAGCAGCCGGGACAGGGGGAACTACAATGAGCAGTTCTTC. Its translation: CASSRDRGNYNEQFF.